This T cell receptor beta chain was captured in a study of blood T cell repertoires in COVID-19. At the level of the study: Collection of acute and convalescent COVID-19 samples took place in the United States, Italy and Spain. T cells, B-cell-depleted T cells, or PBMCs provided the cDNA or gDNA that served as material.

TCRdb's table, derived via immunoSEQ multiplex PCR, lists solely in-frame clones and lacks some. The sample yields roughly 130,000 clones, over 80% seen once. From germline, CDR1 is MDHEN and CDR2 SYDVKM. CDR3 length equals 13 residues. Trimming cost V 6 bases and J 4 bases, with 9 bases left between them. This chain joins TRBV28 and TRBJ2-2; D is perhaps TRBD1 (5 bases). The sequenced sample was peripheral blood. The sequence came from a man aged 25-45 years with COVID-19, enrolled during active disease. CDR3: CASRTRATGELFF. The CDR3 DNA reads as TGTGCCAGCAGGACCAGGGCCACCGGGGAGCTGTTTTTT.